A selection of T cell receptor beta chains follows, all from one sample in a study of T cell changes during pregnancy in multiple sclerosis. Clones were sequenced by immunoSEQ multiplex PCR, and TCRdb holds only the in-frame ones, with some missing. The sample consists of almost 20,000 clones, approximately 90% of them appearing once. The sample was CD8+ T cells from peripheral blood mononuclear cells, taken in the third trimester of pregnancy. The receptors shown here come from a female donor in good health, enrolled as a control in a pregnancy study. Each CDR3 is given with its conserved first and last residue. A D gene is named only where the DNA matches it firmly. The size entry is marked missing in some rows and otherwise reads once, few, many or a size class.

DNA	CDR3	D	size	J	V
TGTGCCAGCAGCTCGAGCCGTGGACTAGCTGACTACGAGCAGTACTTC	CASSSSRGLADYEQYF	TRBD2	NA	TRBJ2-7	TRBV7-9
TGTGCCAGCAGCTTAAGGGGGGGAGGAGGTCGGAACACTGAAGCTTTCTTT	CASSLRGGGGRNTEAFF	NA	NA	TRBJ1-1	TRBV7-9
TGCAGCGGCACAGGGTCCCACGGGGAGCTGTTTTTT	CSGTGSHGELFF	NA	NA	TRBJ2-2	TRBV29-1
TGTGCCAGCAGCCTGACGGGACAGGGCACTGGCGAGCAGTACTTC	CASSLTGQGTGEQYF	TRBD1	NA	TRBJ2-7	TRBV5-6
TGTGCCAGCAGCCAGGGAGGGGCCGTGGCGACCTATGAAGCTTTCTTT	CASSQGGAVATYEAFF	NA	few	TRBJ1-1	TRBV4-2
TGTGCCAGCAGTTTTGGTCAGGCCAATGAGCAGTTCTTC	CASSFGQANEQFF	NA	NA	TRBJ2-1	TRBV27
TGTGCCAGCAGTTTAGGGGTAGCGAGGAATGAGCAGTTCTTC	CASSLGVARNEQFF	NA	few	TRBJ2-1	TRBV27
TGTGCCAGCAGCTTACCGTCCTACGAGCAGTACTTC	CASSLPSYEQYF	NA	NA	TRBJ2-7	TRBV7-9
TGTGCCAGCAGTCTTAGGGGGAACACTGAAGCTTTCTTT	CASSLRGNTEAFF	NA	few	TRBJ1-1	TRBV2
TGTGCCAGCAGCTATAGCGGGGGTCCCTCCTACGAGCAGTACTTC	CASSYSGGPSYEQYF	TRBD2	NA	TRBJ2-7	TRBV9
TGTGCCAGCAGCTTAGGTTCGGGGAGCACAGATACGCAGTATTTT	CASSLGSGSTDTQYF	NA	NA	TRBJ2-3	TRBV7-2
TGTGCCAGCCGAAAGAGCGGGAAGGCCTACGAGCAGTACTTC	CASRKSGKAYEQYF	TRBD2	NA	TRBJ2-7	TRBV18
TGTGCCAGCAGCTTAGGAACGGGAGGATCCCTTTCTTACGAGCAGTACTTC	CASSLGTGGSLSYEQYF	TRBD2	once	TRBJ2-7	TRBV7-3
TGTGCCAGTAGGCGGGGGCCCCGAGACACCGGGGAGCTGTTTTTT	CASRRGPRDTGELFF	NA	NA	TRBJ2-2	TRBV7-3
TGTGCCAGCAGCGCACGTACAGCGAACACCGGGGAGCTGTTTTTT	CASSARTANTGELFF	NA	NA	TRBJ2-2	TRBV7-9
TGTGCCATCAGTGAGCCTAGGACGGGAAACTATGGCTACACCTTC	CAISEPRTGNYGYTF	NA	NA	TRBJ1-2	TRBV10-3
TGTGCCTGGAGTTGGGGGAGGGGTAATGAGCAGTTCTTC	CAWSWGRGNEQFF	TRBD2	NA	TRBJ2-1	TRBV30